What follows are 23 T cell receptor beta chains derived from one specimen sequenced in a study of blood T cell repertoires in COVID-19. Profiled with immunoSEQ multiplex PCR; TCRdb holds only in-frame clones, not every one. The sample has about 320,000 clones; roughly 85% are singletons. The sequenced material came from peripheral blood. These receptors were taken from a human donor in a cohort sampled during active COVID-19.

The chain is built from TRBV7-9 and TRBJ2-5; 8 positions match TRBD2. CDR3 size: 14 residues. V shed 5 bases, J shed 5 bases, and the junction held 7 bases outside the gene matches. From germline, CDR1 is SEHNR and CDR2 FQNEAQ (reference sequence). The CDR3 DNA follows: TGTGCCAGCAGCCCGGGGGGGCCTGGGGAGACCCAGTACTTC. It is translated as CASSPGGPGETQYF.

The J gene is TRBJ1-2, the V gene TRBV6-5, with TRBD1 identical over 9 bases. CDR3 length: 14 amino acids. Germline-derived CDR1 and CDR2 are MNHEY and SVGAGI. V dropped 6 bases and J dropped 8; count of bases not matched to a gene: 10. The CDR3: CASRMTGGGSGYTF. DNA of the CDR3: TGTGCCAGCAGGATGACAGGGGGGGGTAGCGGCTACACCTTC.

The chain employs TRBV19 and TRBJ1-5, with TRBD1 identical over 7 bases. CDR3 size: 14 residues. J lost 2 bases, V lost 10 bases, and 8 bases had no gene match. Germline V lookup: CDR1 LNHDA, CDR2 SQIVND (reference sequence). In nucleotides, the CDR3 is TGTGCCACTCAGGACAGGAGGGGCAATCAGCCCCAGCATTTT. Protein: CATQDRRGNQPQHF.

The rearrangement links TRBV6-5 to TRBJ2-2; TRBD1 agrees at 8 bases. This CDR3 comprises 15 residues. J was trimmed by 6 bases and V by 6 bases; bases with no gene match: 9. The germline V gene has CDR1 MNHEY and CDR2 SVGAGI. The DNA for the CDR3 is TGTGCCAGCAGGCAGGACAGGGTCTGGGCCGGGGAGCTGTTTTTT. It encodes CASRQDRVWAGELFF.

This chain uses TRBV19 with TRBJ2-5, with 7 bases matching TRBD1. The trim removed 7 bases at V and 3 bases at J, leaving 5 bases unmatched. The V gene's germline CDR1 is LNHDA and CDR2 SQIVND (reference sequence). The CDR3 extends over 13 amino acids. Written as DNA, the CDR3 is TGTGCCAGTACCGACAGGGTTAAAGAGACCCAGTACTTC. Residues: CASTDRVKETQYF.

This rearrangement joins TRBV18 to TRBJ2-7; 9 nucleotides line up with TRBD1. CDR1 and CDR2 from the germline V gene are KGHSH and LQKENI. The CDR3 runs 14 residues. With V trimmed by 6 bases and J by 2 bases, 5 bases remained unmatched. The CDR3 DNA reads TGTGCCAGCTCCGGGGGACAGGGTGCCTACGAGCAGTACTTC. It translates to CASSGGQGAYEQYF.

CDR3 loop: CASSSGAYSYEQYF. The DNA for the CDR3 is TGTGCCAGCAGTTCCGGAGCGTACTCCTACGAGCAGTACTTC. V usage is TRBV27 and J usage is TRBJ2-7, with unresolved D. The CDR3 extends over 14 amino acids. Trimming pared 4 bases from V and 0 bases from J, leaving 10 bases between. Germline V lookup: CDR1 MNHEY, CDR2 SMNVEV (reference sequence).

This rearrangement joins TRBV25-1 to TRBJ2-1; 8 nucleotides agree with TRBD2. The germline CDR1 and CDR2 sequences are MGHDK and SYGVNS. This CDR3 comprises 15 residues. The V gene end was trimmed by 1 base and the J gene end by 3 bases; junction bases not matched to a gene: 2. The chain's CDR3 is CASSESAGGYNEQFF. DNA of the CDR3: TGTGCCAGCAGTGAATCGGCGGGGGGCTACAATGAGCAGTTCTTC.

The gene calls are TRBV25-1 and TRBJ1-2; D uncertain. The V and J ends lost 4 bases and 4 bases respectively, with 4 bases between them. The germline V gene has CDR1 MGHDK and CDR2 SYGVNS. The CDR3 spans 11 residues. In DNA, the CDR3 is TGTGCCAGCAGTGCCGGCTATGGCTACACCTTC. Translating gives CASSAGYGYTF.

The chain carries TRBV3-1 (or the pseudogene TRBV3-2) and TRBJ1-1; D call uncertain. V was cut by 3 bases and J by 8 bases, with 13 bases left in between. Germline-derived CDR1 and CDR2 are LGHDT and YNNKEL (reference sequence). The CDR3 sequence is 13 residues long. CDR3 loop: CASSQNEGREAFF. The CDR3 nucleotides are TGTGCCAGCAGCCAGAACGAGGGTAGGGAAGCTTTCTTT.

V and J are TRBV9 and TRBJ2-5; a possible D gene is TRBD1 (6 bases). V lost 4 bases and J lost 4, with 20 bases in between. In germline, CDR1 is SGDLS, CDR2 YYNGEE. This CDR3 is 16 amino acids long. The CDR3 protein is CASSLSSGAYVETQYF. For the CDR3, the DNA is TGTGCCAGCAGCCTCTCCTCAGGGGCGTATGTAGAGACCCAGTACTTC. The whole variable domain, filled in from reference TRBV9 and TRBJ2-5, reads DSGVTQTPKHLITATGQRVTLRCSPRSGDLSVYWYQQSLDQGLQFLIQYYNGEERAKGNILERFSAQQFPDLHSELNLSSLELGDSALYFCASSLSSGAYVETQYFGPGTRLLVL.

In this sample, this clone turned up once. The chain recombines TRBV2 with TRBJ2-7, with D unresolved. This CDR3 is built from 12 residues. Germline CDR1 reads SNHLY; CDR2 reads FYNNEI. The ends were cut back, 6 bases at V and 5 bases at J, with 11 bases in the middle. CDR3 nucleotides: TGTGCCAGCAGGCAGGTAGTCAACGAGCAGTACTTC. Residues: CASRQVVNEQYF.

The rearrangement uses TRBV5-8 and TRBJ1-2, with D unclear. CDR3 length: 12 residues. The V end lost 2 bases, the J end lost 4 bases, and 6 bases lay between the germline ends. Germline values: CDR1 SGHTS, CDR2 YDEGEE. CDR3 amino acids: CASSLYVYGYTF. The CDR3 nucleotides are TGTGCCAGCAGCTTATATGTCTATGGCTACACCTTC. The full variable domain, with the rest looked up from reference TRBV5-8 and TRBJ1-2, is EAGVTQSPTHLIKTRGQQATLRCSPISGHTSVYWYQQALGLGLQFLLWYDEGEERNRGNFPPRFSGRQFPNYSSELNVNALELEDSALYLCASSLYVYGYTFGSGTRLTVV.

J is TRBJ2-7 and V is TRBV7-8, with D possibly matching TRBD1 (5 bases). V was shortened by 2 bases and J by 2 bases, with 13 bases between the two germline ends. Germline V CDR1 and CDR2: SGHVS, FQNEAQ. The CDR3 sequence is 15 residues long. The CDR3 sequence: CASSLRQQKTYEQYF. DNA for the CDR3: TGTGCCAGCAGCTTAAGACAGCAAAAAACCTACGAGCAGTACTTC.

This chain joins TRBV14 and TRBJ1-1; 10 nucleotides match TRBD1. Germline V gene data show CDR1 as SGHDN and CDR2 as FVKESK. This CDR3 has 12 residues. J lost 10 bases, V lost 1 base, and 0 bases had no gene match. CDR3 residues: CASSQGTGGAFF. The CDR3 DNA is TGTGCCAGCAGCCAAGGGACAGGGGGAGCTTTCTTT.

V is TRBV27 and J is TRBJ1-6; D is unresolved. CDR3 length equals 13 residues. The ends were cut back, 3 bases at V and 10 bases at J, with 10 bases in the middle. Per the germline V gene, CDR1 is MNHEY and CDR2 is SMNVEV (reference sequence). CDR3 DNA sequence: TGTGCCAGCAGTTTTACGGGCGGGTCACCCCTCCACTTT. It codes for CASSFTGGSPLHF.

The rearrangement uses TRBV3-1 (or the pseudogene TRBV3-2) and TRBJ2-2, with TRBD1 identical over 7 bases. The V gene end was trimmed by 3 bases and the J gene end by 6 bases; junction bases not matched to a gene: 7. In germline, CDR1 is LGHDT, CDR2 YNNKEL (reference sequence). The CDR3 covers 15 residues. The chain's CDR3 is CASSQLGGQAGELFF. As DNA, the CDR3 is TGTGCCAGCAGCCAGTTAGGGGGCCAGGCCGGGGAGCTGTTTTTT.

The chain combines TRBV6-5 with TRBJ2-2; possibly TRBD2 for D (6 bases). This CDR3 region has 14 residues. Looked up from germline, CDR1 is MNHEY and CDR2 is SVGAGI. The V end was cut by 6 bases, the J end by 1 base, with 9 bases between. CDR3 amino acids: CASRGTLNTGELFF. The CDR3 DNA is TGTGCCAGCAGAGGGACTTTGAACACCGGGGAGCTGTTTTTT.

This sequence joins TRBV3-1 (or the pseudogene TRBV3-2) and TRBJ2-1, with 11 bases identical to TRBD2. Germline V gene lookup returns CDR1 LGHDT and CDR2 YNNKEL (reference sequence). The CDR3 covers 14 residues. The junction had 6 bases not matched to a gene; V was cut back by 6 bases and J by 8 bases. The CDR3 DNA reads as TGTGCCAGCAGGGTAGCGGGGGGGATTGATGAGCAGTTCTTC. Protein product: CASRVAGGIDEQFF.

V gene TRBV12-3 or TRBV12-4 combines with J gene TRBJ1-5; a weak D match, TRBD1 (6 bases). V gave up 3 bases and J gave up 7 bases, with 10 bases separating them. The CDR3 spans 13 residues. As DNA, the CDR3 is TGTGCCAGCAGTTTTAGGGGGTTCCAGCCCCAGCATTTT. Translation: CASSFRGFQPQHF.

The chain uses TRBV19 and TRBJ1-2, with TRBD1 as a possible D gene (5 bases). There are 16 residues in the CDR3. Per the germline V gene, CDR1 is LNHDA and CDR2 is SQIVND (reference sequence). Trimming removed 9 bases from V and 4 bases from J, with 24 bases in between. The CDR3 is CASGDPSVRGTYGYTF. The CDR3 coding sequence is TGTGCCAGCGGCGACCCCTCGGTACGGGGGACCTATGGCTACACCTTC.

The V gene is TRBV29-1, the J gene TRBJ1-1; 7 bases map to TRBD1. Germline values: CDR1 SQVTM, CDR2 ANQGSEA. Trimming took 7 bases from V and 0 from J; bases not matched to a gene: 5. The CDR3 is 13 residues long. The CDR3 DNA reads TGCAGCGCTTGGACAGGAATGAACACTGAAGCTTTCTTT. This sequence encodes CSAWTGMNTEAFF.

CDR3 nucleotides: TGTGCCACCAGTGACGCACTCGGGACAGTTGATGAGCAGTTCTTC. It yields the protein CATSDALGTVDEQFF. This sequence joins TRBV24-1 and TRBJ2-1; 7 nucleotides line up with TRBD1. This CDR3 contains 15 residues. CDR1 and CDR2 from the germline V gene are KGHDR and SFDVKD. V gave up 4 bases and J gave up 8 bases; unmatched junction bases: 10.